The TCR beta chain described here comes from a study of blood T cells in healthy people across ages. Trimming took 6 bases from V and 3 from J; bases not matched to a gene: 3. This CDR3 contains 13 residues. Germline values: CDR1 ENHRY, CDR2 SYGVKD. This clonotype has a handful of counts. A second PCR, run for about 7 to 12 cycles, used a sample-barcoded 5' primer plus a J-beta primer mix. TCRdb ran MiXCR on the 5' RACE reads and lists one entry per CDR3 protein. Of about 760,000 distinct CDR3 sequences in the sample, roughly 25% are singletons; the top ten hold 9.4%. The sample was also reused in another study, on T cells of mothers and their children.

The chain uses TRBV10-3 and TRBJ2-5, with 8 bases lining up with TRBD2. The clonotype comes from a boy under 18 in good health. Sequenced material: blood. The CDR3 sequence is CAIRGLVEETQYF. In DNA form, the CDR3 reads TGTGCCATCAGGGGACTAGTTGAAGAGACCCAGTACTTC.